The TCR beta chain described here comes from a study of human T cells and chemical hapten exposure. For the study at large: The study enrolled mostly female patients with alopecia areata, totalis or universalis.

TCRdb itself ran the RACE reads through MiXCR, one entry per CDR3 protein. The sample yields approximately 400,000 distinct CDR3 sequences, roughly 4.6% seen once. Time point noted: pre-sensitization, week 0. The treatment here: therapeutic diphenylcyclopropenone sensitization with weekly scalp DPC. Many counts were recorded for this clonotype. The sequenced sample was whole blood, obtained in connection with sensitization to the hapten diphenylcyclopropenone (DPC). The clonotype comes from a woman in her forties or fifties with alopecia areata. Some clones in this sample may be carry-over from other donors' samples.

CDR3 region: CATSREGSGANVLTF. The CDR3 DNA is TGTGCCACCAGCAGAGAAGGCTCTGGGGCCAACGTCCTGACTTTC. J is TRBJ2-6 and V is TRBV15; no reliable D call. From germline, CDR1 is LNHNV and CDR2 YYDKDF (reference sequence). Trimming took off 0 bases at V and 0 bases at J, with 3 bases between the two ends. The length of the CDR3 is 15 residues.